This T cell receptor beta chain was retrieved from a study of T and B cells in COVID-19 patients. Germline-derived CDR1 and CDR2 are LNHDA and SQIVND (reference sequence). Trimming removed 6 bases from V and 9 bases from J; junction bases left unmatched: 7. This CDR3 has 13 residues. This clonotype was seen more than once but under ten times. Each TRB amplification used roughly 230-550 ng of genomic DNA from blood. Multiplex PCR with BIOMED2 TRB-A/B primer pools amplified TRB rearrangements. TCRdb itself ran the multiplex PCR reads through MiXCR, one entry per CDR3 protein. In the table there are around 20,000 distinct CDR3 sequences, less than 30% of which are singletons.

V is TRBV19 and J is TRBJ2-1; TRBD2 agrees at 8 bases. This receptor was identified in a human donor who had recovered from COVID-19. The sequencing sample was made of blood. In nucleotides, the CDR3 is TGTGCCAGTAGAGAGCGGGAGTACGGTGAGCAGTTCTTC. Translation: CASREREYGEQFF.